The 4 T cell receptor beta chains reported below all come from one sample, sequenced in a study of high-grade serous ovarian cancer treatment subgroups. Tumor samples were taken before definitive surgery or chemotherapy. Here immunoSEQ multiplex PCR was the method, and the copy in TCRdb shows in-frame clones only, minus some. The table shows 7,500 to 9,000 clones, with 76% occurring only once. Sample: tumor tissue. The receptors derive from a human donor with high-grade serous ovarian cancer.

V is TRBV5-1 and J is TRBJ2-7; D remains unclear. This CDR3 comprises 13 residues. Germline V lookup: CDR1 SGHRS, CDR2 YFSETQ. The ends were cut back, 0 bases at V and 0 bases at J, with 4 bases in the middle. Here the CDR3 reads CASSLGISYEQYF. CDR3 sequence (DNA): TGCGCCAGCAGCTTGGGGATCTCCTACGAGCAGTACTTC.

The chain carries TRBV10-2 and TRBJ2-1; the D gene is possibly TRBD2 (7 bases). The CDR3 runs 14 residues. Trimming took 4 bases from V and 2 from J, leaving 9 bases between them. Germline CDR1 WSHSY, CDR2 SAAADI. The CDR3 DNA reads TGCGCCAGCAGTGTCGGGGGGCCCTACAATGAGCAGTTCTTC. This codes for CASSVGGPYNEQFF.

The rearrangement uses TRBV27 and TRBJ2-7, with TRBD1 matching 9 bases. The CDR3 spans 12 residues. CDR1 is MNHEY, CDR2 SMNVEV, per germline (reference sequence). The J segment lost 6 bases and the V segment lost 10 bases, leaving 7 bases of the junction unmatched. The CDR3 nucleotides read TGTGCCACCGGGACAGGGAGCTTCGAGCAGTACTTC. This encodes CATGTGSFEQYF.

DNA for the CDR3: TGTGCCAGCAGCTTAAGAAGGGACAGGCTAAACTATGGCTACACCTTC. It codes for CASSLRRDRLNYGYTF. This chain connects TRBV7-9 to TRBJ1-2, with TRBD1 matching 8 bases. The germline V gene encodes CDR1 SEHNR and CDR2 FQNEAQ (reference sequence). V trimming: 2 bases; J trimming: 2 bases; junction bases outside the gene matches: 7. The CDR3 length is 16 residues.